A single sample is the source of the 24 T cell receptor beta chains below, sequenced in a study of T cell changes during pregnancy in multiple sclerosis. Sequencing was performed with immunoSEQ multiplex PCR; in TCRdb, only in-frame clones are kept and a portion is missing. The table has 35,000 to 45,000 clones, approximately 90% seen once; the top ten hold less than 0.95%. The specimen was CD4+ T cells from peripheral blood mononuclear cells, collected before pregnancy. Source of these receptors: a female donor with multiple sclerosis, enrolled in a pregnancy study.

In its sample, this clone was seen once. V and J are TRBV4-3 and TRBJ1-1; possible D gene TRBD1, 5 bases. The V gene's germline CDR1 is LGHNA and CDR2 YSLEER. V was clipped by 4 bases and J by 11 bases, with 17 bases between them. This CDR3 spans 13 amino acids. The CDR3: CASSLREGIGAFF. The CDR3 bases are TGCGCCAGCAGCCTCCGGGAGGGGATCGGGGCTTTCTTT.

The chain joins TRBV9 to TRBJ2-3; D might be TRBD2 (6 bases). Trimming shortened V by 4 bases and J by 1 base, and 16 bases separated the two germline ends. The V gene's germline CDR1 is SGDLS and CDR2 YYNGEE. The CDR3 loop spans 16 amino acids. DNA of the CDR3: TGTGCCAGCAGCAACCGACGCGGGGCTGGCACAGATACGCAGTATTTT. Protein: CASSNRRGAGTDTQYF.

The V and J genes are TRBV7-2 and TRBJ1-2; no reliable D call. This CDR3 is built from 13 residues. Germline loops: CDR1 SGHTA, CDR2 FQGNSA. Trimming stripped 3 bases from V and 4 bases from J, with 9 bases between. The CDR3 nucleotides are TGTGCCAGCAGCTTTAGCCAGCTCTATGGCTACACCTTC. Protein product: CASSFSQLYGYTF. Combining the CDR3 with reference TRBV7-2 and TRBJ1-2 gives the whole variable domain GAGVSQSPSNKVTEKGKDVELRCDPISGHTALYWYRQSLGQGLEFLIYFQGNSAPDKSGLPSDRFSAERTGGSVSTLTIQRTQQEDSAVYLCASSFSQLYGYTFGSGTRLTVV.

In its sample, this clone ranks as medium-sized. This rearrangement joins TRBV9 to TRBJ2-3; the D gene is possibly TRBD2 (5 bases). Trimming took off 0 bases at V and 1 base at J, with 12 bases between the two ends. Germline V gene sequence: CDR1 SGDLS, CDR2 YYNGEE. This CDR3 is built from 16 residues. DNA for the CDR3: TGTGCCAGCAGCGTAGCTACGGGGAAGCGCACAGATACGCAGTATTTT. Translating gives CASSVATGKRTDTQYF.

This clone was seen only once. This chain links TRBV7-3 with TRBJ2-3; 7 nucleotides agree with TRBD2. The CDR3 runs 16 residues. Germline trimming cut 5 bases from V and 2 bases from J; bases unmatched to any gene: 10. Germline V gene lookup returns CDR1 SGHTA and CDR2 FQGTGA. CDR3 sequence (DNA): TGTGCCAGCAGCCTTCTGGGAGGGACTAACACAGATACGCAGTATTTT. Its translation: CASSLLGGTNTDTQYF.

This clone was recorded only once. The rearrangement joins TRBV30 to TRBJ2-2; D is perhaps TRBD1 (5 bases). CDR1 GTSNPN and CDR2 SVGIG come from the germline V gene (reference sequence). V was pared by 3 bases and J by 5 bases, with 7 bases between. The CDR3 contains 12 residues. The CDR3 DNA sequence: TGTGCCTGGAGCCCAGGGACCGGGGAGCTGTTTTTT. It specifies CAWSPGTGELFF.

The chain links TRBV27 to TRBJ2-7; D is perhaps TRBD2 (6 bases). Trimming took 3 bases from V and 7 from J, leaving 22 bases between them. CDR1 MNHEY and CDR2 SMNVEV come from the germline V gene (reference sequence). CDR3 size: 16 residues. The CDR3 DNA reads TGTGCCAGCAGTTTGCCCTCCGGGACTGGCCGCTGGGAGCAGTACTTC. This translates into CASSLPSGTGRWEQYF.

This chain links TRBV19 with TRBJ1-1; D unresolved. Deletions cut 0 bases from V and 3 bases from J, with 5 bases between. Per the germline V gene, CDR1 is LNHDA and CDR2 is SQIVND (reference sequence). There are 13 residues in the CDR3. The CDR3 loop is CASSIDSDTEAFF. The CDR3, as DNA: TGTGCCAGTAGTATAGATAGCGACACTGAAGCTTTCTTT.

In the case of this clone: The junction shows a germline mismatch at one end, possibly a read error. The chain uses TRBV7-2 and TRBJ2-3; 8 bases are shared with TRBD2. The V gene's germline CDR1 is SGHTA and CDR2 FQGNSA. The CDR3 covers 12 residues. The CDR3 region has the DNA TGTGCCAGCAGCTCCTACGGGGGGGGCCATCGTTTT. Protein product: CASSSYGGGHRF.

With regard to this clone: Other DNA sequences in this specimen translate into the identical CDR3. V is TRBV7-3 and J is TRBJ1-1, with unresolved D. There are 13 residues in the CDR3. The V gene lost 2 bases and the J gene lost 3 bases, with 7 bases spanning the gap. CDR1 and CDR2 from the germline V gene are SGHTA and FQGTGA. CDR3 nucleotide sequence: TGTGCCAGCAGCTTATCCCGGGACACTGAAGCTTTCTTT. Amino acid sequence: CASSLSRDTEAFF.

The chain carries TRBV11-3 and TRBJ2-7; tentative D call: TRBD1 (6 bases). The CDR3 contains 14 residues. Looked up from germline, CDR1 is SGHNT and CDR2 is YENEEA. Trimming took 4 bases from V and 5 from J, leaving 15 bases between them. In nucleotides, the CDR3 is TGTGCCAGCAGCTCGGACAGCTACCTCCACGAGCAGTACTTC. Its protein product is CASSSDSYLHEQYF.

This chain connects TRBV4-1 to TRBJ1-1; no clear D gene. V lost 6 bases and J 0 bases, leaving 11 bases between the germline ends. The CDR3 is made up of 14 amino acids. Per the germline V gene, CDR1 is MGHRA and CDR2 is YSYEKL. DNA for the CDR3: TGCGCCAGCAGTAATGTAGATCTGAACACTGAAGCTTTCTTT. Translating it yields CASSNVDLNTEAFF.

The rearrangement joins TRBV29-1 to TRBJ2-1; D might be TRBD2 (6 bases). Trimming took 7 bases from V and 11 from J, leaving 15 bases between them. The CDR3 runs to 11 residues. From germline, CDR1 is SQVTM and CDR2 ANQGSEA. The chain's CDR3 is CSGRDLLKQFF. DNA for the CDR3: TGCAGCGGGAGGGACTTGCTAAAGCAGTTCTTC.

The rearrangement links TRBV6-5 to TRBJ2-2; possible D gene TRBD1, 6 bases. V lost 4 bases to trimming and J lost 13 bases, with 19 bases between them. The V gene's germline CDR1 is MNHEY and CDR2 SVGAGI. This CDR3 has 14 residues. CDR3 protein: CASSLGPGVRGLFF. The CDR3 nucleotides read TGTGCCAGCAGTTTAGGCCCAGGGGTGAGGGGGCTGTTTTTT.

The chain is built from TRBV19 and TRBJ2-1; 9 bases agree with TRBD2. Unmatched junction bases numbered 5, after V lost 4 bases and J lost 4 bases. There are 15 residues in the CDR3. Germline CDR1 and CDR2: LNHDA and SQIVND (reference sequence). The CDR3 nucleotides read TGTGCCAGTAGTACCCGACTAGCGGCATACAATGAGCAGTTCTTC. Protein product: CASSTRLAAYNEQFF.

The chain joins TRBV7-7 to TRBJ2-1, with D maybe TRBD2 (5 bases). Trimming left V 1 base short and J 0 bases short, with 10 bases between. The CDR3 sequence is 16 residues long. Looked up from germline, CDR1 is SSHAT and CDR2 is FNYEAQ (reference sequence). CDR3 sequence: CASSLGSEGSYNEQFF. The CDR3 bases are TGTGCCAGCAGCTTAGGTAGCGAGGGCTCCTACAATGAGCAGTTCTTC.

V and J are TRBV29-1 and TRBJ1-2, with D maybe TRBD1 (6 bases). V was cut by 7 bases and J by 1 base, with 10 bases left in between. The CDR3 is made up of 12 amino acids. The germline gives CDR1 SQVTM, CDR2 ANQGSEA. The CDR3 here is CSGTALNYGYTF. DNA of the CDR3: TGCAGCGGGACAGCCCTTAACTATGGCTACACCTTC.

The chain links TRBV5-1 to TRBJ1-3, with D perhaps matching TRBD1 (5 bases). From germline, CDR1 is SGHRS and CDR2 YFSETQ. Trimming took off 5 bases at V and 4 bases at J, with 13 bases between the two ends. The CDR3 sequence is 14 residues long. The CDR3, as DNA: TGCGCCAGCAGGGCGACGGGGGAGGGAAACACCATATATTTT. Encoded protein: CASRATGEGNTIYF.

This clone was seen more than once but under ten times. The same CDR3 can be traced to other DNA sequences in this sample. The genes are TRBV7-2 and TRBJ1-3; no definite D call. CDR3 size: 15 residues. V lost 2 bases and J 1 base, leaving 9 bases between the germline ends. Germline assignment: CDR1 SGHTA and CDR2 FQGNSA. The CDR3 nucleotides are TGTGCCAGCAGCTTATCGGGAGGGTCTGGAAACACCATATATTTT. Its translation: CASSLSGGSGNTIYF.

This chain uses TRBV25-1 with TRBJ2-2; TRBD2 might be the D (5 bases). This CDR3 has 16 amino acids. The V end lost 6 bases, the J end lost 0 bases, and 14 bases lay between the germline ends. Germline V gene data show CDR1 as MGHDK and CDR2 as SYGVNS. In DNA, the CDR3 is TGTGCCAGCAGGGAGGCGGGTGGCGCGAACACCGGGGAGCTGTTTTTT. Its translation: CASREAGGANTGELFF.

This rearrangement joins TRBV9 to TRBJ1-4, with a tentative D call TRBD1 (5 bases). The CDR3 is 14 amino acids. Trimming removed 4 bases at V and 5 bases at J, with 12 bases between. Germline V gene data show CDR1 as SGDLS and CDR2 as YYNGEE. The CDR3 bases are TGTGCCAGCAGCCAGGGAGGGGTCAATGAAAAACTGTTTTTT. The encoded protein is CASSQGGVNEKLFF.

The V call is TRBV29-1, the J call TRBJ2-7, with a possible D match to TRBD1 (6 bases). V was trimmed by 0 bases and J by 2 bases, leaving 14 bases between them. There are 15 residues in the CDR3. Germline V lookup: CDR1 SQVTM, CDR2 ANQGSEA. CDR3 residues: CSVEDPDRSTYEQYF. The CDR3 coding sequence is TGCAGCGTTGAAGACCCCGACAGGAGCACCTACGAGCAGTACTTC.

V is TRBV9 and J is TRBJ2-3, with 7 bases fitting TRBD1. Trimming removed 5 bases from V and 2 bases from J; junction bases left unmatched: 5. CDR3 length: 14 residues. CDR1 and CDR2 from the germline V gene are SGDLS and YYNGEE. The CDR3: CASRTGQNTDTQYF. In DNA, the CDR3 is TGTGCCAGCAGGACAGGGCAGAACACAGATACGCAGTATTTT.

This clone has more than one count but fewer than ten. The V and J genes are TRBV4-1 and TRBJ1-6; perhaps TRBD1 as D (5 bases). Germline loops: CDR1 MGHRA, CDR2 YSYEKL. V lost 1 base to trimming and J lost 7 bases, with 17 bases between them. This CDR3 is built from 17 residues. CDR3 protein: CASSQVDMGWTNSPLHF. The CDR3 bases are TGCGCCAGCAGCCAAGTTGACATGGGGTGGACAAATTCACCCCTCCACTTT.